These 4 T cell receptor beta chains were all obtained from the same sample, sequenced in a study of blood T cell repertoires in COVID-19. TCRdb's table, derived via immunoSEQ multiplex PCR, lists solely in-frame clones and lacks some. This table holds around 140,000 clones, around 88% found once. Material for sequencing was peripheral blood. The receptors shown here come from a man aged 50-60 years with active or convalescent COVID-19.

The chain joins TRBV5-1 to TRBJ2-3; 12 nucleotides line up with TRBD2. Germline CDR1 reads SGHRS; CDR2 reads YFSETQ. V trimming: 1 base; J trimming: 4 bases; junction bases outside the gene matches: 4. The CDR3 sequence is 16 residues long. The DNA for the CDR3 is TGCGCCAGCAGCTTGACTAGCGGGGGGTCGGCAGATACGCAGTATTTT. Residues: CASSLTSGGSADTQYF.

This clone has just one count. The chain has TRBV10-3 and TRBJ2-2, with a tentative D call TRBD1 (5 bases). Germline CDR1 is ENHRY and CDR2 is SYGVKD. V was pared by 6 bases and J by 6 bases, with 8 bases between. This CDR3 contains 12 residues. The CDR3 coding sequence is TGTGCCATCAGAGCAGGGCCCGGGGAGCTGTTTTTT. This gives the protein CAIRAGPGELFF.

The chain recombines TRBV30 with TRBJ2-5, with a tentative D call TRBD1 (5 bases). Between the trimmed V and J ends, which lost 0 bases and 2 bases, there was a span of 13 bases. The CDR3 has 15 residues. Looked up from germline, CDR1 is GTSNPN and CDR2 is SVGIG (reference sequence). The CDR3 DNA reads as TGTGCCTGGAGTGTATCCCGGACACTACAAGAGACCCAGTACTTC. The encoded protein is CAWSVSRTLQETQYF.

This clone was seen more than once but under ten times. V usage is TRBV3-1 (or the pseudogene TRBV3-2) and J usage is TRBJ1-6; D unclear. V was cut by 5 bases and J by 9 bases, with 20 bases left in between. The CDR3 spans 16 residues. CDR1 and CDR2 (germline): LGHDT, YNNKEL (reference sequence). The CDR3: CASSTRSLGTTSPLHF. The CDR3 DNA sequence: TGTGCCAGCAGCACAAGGAGCCTAGGTACTACTTCACCCCTCCACTTT.